The rows below give T cell receptor beta chains drawn from one sample of a study of blood T cell repertoires in COVID-19. The protocol was immunoSEQ multiplex PCR, while the TCRdb copy is restricted to in-frame clones and leaves out a portion. This repertoire shows roughly 120,000 clones, nearly 90% found once; its top ten account for about 4%. The sample comprised peripheral blood. The origin of the receptors is a woman aged 60 to 75 with COVID-19, enrolled during active disease. The CDR3 runs from the conserved cysteine through the conserved F or W. A D gene is named only where the DNA matches it firmly. Only part of the rows carry a size: once, few, many, or a class if the clone is expanded.

-,once,TRBJ2-3,TRBV7-6,TGTGCCAGCAGCTTAATTGGGCGACAGGGTGGGGGGTACGCAGATACGCAGTATTTT,CASSLIGRQGGGYADTQYF
TRBD1,-,TRBJ2-7,TRBV4-3,TGCGCCAGCAGCCAATCGGACAGGGCCAGGAACGAGCAGTACTTC,CASSQSDRARNEQYF
-,-,TRBJ2-7,TRBV5-6,TGTGCCAGCAGCTTGGATAGTGAGCAGTACTTC,CASSLDSEQYF
-,-,TRBJ1-1,TRBV7-6,TGTGCCAGCAGCTTAGGTGCAGAGAACACTGAAGCTTTCTTT,CASSLGAENTEAFF
-,few,TRBJ1-6,TRBV16,TGTGCCAGCAGCCCGGCGGGGGGCTCACCCCTCCACTTT,CASSPAGGSPLHF
TRBD1,-,TRBJ2-2,TRBV19,TGTGCCAGTAGTATTCCAGGGCGGACAGGGGACACCGGGGAGCTGTTTTTT,CASSIPGRTGDTGELFF
-,-,TRBJ2-6,TRBV30,TGTGCCTGGGCAGGGCCGGGGGCCAACGTCCTGACTTTC,CAWAGPGANVLTF
TRBD2,once,TRBJ2-1,TRBV18,TGTGCCAGCTCACCACCTCGTAGCGGGGCCCGAATCCGGGATGAGCAGTTCTTC,CASSPPRSGARIRDEQFF
-,-,TRBJ1-2,TRBV4-3,TGCGCCAGCAGCCACCTACAGGGTAACTATGGCTACACCTTC,CASSHLQGNYGYTF
TRBD2,-,TRBJ2-5,TRBV19,TGTGCCAGTAGTAGAGGGACTAGCGGTTTTTTAAAAGAGACCCAGTACTTC,CASSRGTSGFLKETQYF
-,-,TRBJ1-2,TRBV5-1,TGCGCCAGCAGCTTGATGGGCCAGGGCCTTAACTATGGCTACACCTTC,CASSLMGQGLNYGYTF
TRBD1,few,TRBJ2-7,TRBV9,TGTGCCAGCAGTGTACAGGGGGCCCCCTCCTACGAGCAGTACTTC,CASSVQGAPSYEQYF
TRBD1,-,TRBJ1-1,TRBV6-5,TGTGCCAGCAGTTTCCTGGACAGGGCCCAAGCTTTCTTT,CASSFLDRAQAFF
TRBD1,-,TRBJ1-1,TRBV5-4,TGTGCCAGCAGCTTGCCCCTGACAGGGGGCTCCCCCACTGAAGCTTTCTTT,CASSLPLTGGSPTEAFF
-,-,TRBJ1-4,TRBV15,TGTGCCACCAGCAGCACCGGGACAACTAATGAAAAACTGTTTTTT,CATSSTGTTNEKLFF
-,-,TRBJ2-1,TRBV29-1,TGCAGCGTTGGCCCAAGCGGCCACAATGAGCAGTTCTTC,CSVGPSGHNEQFF